The clone carrying this TCR beta chain appeared a few times. This record belongs to a study of blood T cells in healthy people across ages. Around 9.5 milliliters of peripheral blood were drawn from each donor. Per sample, a minimum of 6.5 million PBMCs were isolated. The use of a sample-barcoded 5' primer and a J-beta primer mix characterized a second PCR of roughly 6 to 12 cycles. MiXCR, applied by TCRdb to the 5' RACE reads, yields one record per CDR3 protein. The table lists about 800,000 distinct CDR3 sequences, 25% of them singletons. The CDR3 covers 14 residues. Between the trimmed V and J ends, which lost 1 base and 0 bases, there was a span of 6 bases. Germline V gene sequence: CDR1 KGHSH, CDR2 LQKENI. These data also featured in a second study, about T cells of mothers and their children. That work adds: All extracted RNA went into cDNA synthesis, about 1.4 ug per 15 ul.

This sequence originates from a boy between 5 and 17 years old in good health. Sequenced: blood. The V gene is TRBV18, the J gene TRBJ1-1; D gene ambiguous. Here the CDR3 reads CASSPLDLNTEAFF. DNA for the CDR3: TGTGCCAGCTCACCACTAGACCTGAACACTGAAGCTTTCTTT.